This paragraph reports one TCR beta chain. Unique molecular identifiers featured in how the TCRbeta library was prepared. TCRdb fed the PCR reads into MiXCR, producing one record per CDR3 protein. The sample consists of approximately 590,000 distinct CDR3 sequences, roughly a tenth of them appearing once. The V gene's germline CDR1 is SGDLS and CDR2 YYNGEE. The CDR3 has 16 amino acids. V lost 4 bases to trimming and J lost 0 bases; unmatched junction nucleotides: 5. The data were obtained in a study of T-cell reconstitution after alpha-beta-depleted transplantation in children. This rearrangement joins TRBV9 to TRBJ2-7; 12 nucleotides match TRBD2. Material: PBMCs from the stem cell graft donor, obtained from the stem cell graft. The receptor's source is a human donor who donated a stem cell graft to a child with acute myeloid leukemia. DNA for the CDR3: TGTGCCAGCAGCCTCGGACTAGCGGGGACCTCCTACGAGCAGTACTTC. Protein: CASSLGLAGTSYEQYF. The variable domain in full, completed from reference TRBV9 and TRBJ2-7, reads DSGVTQTPKHLITATGQRVTLRCSPRSGDLSVYWYQQSLDQGLQFLIQYYNGEERAKGNILERFSAQQFPDLHSELNLSSLELGDSALYFCASSLGLAGTSYEQYFGPGTRLTVT.